The sequence of this T cell receptor beta chain was determined in a study of OX40 agonist ivuxolimab in advanced cancers. Some background on the complete study: The costimulatory receptor OX40 (CD134) was targeted by ivuxolimab, a fully human IgG2 agonistic monoclonal antibody. Intravenous ivuxolimab was administered to patients every 2 weeks at six dose levels: 0.01, 0.1, 0.3, 1.5, 3 and 10 mg/kg. Among the 52 dose-escalation patients, about 20 had hepatocellular carcinoma, around 15 melanoma, 9 renal cell carcinoma and 9 head and neck cancer. The dose-escalation cohort was roughly 83% male with a mean age of about 65 years, ranging from about 20 to 80. Patients were allowed to have had prior anti-PD-1, anti-PD-L1 or anti-CTLA-4 therapy, and 40% of the dose-escalation patients had been treated with checkpoint inhibitors. Partial responses occurred in three dose-escalation patients: two with cutaneous melanoma and one with hepatocellular carcinoma. Peripheral TCRbeta sequencing aimed to test whether ivuxolimab altered TCR sequence diversity and caused clonal T-cell expansion. The paper covers the monotherapy dose-escalation part of the phase I ivuxolimab trial, which included N ≈ 57 patients.

Patients with autoimmune disease history or receiving systemic immunosuppression were excluded from the trial. Peripheral blood for TCR sequencing was collected from all dose cohorts at baseline, on cycle 4 day 1, and on cycle 7 day 1. Samples came from an open-label, multicenter, first-in-human phase I dose-escalation trial of ivuxolimab. Adults with locally advanced or metastatic head and neck squamous cell, hepatocellular, melanoma or renal cell carcinoma were enrolled in the trial. Before TCR sequencing, CD4+ and CD8+ T cells were separately sorted from peripheral blood. Summary of the overall study and its limitations: After ivuxolimab, expanded clones were on average more numerous among CD8+ T cells than among CD4+ T cells. Low levels of normalized T-cell clonal expansion were also seen in some nonresponding patients. In the 0.1-3.0 mg/kg groups, partial responders were among the patients with the lowest normalized peripheral clonal expansion, particularly in CD8+ T cells. Clonal expansion of both CD4+ and CD8+ blood T cells was observed from baseline to week 6 at doses 0.1 to 3.0 mg/kg. Which antigens the clonally expanded peripheral T cells were specific for was not determined.

For sequencing of the TCRbeta CDR3 region, genomic DNA was extracted from the sorted cells. TCRbeta CDR3 regions were sequenced using the immunoSEQ Assay. TCRdb limited this immuneACCESS table to in-frame rearrangements with V and J called. A share of clones is missing; checked studies link under half to unresolved V genes, and the rest is unexplained. Across this sample there are about 72,000 clones, with 75% to 90% seen only once. The ten largest clones represent roughly 1.3% of the sample. In this sample, this clone turned up once. What this receptor recognizes is not known. No much larger clone is present one base from it, and per-base qualities are unavailable. Reading the germline V gene gives CDR1 SGHAT and CDR2 FQNNGV. Measured from the cysteine to the phenylalanine, the CDR3 is 17 residues long. Just the 51-base CDR3 DNA is kept, in frame starting at base 1. V loses 3 bases at its end and J loses 3 bases; junction bases beyond the gene matches: 7.

Source: CD4+ or CD8+ T cells sorted from blood, taken in a trial of the OX40 agonist ivuxolimab. The TCR originated in an adult with an advanced solid tumor such as melanoma, head and neck, liver or kidney cancer. The V and J segments used are TRBV11-2 and TRBJ2-5; 13 of the junction bases match TRBD2. The DNA sequence follows: TGTGCCAGCAGCTTGAGAGGACTAGCGGGGGAAAAAGAGACCCAGTACTTC. This translates into CASSLRGLAGEKETQYF. Extended through the reference TRBV11-2 and TRBJ2-5 proteins, this CDR3 yields the full variable domain: EAGVAQSPRYKIIEKRQSVAFWCNPISGHATLYWYQQILGQGPKLLIQFQNNGVVDDSQLPKDRFSAERLKGVDSTLKIQPAKLEDSAVYLCASSLRGLAGEKETQYFGPGTRLLVL.